This T cell receptor (beta chain) emerged from a study of cytomegalovirus exposure and HLA in healthy donors. Findings and caveats of the study: A few chains linked to CMV were shown in vitro to be specific for CMV antigens. A list of roughly 180 TCR beta chains associated with cytomegalovirus was given.

The sample holds a few counts of this clone. The antigen remains undetermined. Some clones are missing from TCRdb's copy, which holds only in-frame ones; the method was immunoSEQ multiplex PCR. Among 80,000 to 100,000 clones listed, roughly 89% were seen once. Material for sequencing was PBMCs. The TCR sequence derives from a woman aged 25 to 39 in good health and CMV-seronegative.

DNA for the CDR3: TGTGCCAGCAGCGTCGGACAGGGGGCCTCCGAGCAGTACTTC. Translating it yields CASSVGQGASEQYF. The genes are TRBV11-2 and TRBJ2-7; TRBD1 matches 11 bases. J lost 6 bases, V lost 5 bases, and 6 bases had no gene match. The CDR3 extends over 14 amino acids. Germline values: CDR1 SGHAT, CDR2 FQNNGV.